The subject of this entry is one T cell receptor beta chain. V was cut by 4 bases and J by 3 bases, with 19 bases left in between. The CDR3 extends over 16 amino acids. Germline CDR1 SGHDT, CDR2 YYEEEE. Clones were read by immunoSEQ multiplex PCR, and TCRdb kept only the in-frame ones, dropping some. The table records some 120,000 clones, roughly 92% of them present only once. These data are taken from a study of control samples from healthy donors and cancer patients. This TCR derives from a man older than 75 with head and neck cancer. The chain links TRBV5-6 to TRBJ2-5; D may be TRBD1 (5 bases). Sequencing was performed on PBMCs. The CDR3 DNA follows: TGTGCCAGCAGCCAACTCTTAATTATCAGGGAAGAGACCCAGTACTTC. Its translation is CASSQLLIIREETQYF.